The T cell receptor (beta chain) described here comes from a study of blood T cell repertoires in COVID-19. Whole-study context: Acute and convalescent COVID-19 samples came from the United States, Italy and Spain. PBMCs, B-cell-depleted T cells, or T cells provided the cDNA or gDNA that made up the material.

V lost 3 bases, J lost 5 bases, and 7 bases stayed unmatched. CDR3 size: 16 residues. CDR1 and CDR2 from the germline V gene are SGHAT and FQDESV (reference sequence). In its sample, this clone was seen a few times. Study processing details: Amplification from reference gene primers served as the basis for estimated nucleated cell counts. Only in-frame clones appear in the TCRdb table, and some are missing; sequencing was by immunoSEQ multiplex PCR. V, J and clone size are taken as reported in that table, and D and trimming were inferred from the DNA itself. The sample lists 120,000 to 150,000 clones; around 84% were seen once.

The sequence was obtained from a human donor with acute or convalescent COVID-19. The donor label of this sample is uncertain. The rearrangement uses TRBV11-1 and TRBJ1-4; 9 nucleotides line up with TRBD1. What was sequenced was peripheral blood. The CDR3 DNA follows: TGTGCCAGCAGCTTGGGTCCGGGACAGGGAAATGAAAAACTGTTTTTT. Translation: CASSLGPGQGNEKLFF.